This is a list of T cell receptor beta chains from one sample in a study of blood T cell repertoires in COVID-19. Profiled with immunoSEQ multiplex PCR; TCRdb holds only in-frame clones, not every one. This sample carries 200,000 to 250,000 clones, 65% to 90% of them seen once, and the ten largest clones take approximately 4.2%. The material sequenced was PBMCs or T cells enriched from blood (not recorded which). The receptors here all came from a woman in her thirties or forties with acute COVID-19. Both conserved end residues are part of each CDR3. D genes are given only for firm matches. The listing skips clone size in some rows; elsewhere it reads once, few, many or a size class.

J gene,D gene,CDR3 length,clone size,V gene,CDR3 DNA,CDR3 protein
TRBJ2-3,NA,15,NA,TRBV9,TGTGCCAGCAGCGTAGCCGAGGGTAGCACAGATACGCAGTATTTT,CASSVAEGSTDTQYF
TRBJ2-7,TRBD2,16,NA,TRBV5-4,TGTGCCAGCAGCGCGATGCTAGCGGGAGGGCCCTACGAGCAGTACTTC,CASSAMLAGGPYEQYF
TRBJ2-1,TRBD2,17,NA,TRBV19,TGTGCCAGTAGTAGCACTAGCGGAGAAAGCTCCTACAATGAGCAGTTCTTC,CASSSTSGESSYNEQFF
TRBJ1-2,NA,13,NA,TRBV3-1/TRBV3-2,TGTGCCAGCAGCCAAGAAGGAGCGGGGGGCTACACCTTC,CASSQEGAGGYTF
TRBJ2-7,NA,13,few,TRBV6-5,TGTGCCAGCACTCAACAGGGAACCTACGAGCAGTACTTC,CASTQQGTYEQYF
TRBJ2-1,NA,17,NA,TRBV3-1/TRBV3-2,TGTGCCAGCAGCCCCATGAGTTGGGCTAGCGCCTACAATGAGCAGTTCTTC,CASSPMSWASAYNEQFF
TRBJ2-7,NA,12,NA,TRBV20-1,TGCAGTGCTAGTCAGGGAGGCTACGAGCAGTACTTC,CSASQGGYEQYF
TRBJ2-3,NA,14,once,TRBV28,TGTGCCAGCACCTTGGGGCGGTCCCGGAATACGCAGTATTTT,CASTLGRSRNTQYF
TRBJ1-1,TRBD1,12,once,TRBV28,TGTGCCAGCAGTCTCAGGGGGTTCACGTCCCGATTT,CASSLRGFTSRF
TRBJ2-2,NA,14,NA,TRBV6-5,TGTGCCAGCAAGTACGGGAGAGGCACCGGGGAGCTGTTTTTT,CASKYGRGTGELFF
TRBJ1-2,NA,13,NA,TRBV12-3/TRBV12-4,TGTGCCAGCAGTTCCCCGGACAGCTATGGCTACACCTTC,CASSSPDSYGYTF
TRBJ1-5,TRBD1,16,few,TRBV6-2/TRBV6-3,TGTGCCAGCAGTACCGACCCCGGACAGGGAAGGCAGCCCCAGCATTTT,CASSTDPGQGRQPQHF
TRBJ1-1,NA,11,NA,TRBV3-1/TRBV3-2,TGTGCCAGCAGCCAGGGACTCGAAGCTTTCTTT,CASSQGLEAFF
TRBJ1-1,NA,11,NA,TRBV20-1,TGCAGTGCGCGACAGGTCTTCGAAGCTTTCTTT,CSARQVFEAFF
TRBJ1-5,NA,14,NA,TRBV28,TGTGCCAGCAGCCGGGCGGGAAAGGAACAGCCCCAGCATTTT,CASSRAGKEQPQHF
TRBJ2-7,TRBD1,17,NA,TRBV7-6,TGTGCCAGCAGCTTAGTTGCCGGGACAGCGAGCTCCTACGAGCAGTACTTC,CASSLVAGTASSYEQYF
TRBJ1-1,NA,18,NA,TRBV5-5,TGTGCCAGCAGCATCACAGGGTCCGGGCTTGTAATAGGCACTGAAGCTTTCTTT,CASSITGSGLVIGTEAFF
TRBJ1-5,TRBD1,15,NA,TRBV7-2,TGTGCCAGCAGCTTAGACAGGGGGCCCAATCAGCCCCAGCATTTT,CASSLDRGPNQPQHF
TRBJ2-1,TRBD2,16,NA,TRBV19,TGTGCCAGTAGTAGATCTTCTAGCGGGAGGGCCAATGAGCAGTTCTTC,CASSRSSSGRANEQFF
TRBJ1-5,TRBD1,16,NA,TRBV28,TGTGCCAGCAGCCGACGACAGGGTCCTGGCAATCAGCCCCAGCATTTT,CASSRRQGPGNQPQHF
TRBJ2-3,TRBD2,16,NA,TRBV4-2,TGTGCCAGCAGCCAGCTAGCGGGAAGGGGGGCAGATACGCAGTATTTT,CASSQLAGRGADTQYF
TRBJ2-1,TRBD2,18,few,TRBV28,TGTGCCAGCAGTTCCGGACTAGCGGGAGATAGAGGGTACAATGAGCAGTTCTTC,CASSSGLAGDRGYNEQFF
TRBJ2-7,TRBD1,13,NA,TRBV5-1,TGCGCCAGCAGCTCTACGGACAGGGGCGAGCAGTACTTC,CASSSTDRGEQYF
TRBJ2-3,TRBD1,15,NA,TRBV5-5,TGTGCCAGCAGCTTGGGGGACAGGGGTTCAGATACGCAGTATTTT,CASSLGDRGSDTQYF